What follows are 19 T cell receptor beta chains derived from one specimen sequenced in a study of control samples from healthy donors and cancer patients. Generated by immunoSEQ multiplex PCR, the TCRdb table keeps only in-frame clones and is missing some. Of around 29,000 clones listed, 79% were seen once; the top ten hold under 25%. Sequenced material: PBMCs. The source is a man between 60 and 75 years old with head and neck cancer.

The chain joins TRBV7-8 to TRBJ1-4; 11 bases fit TRBD1. In germline, CDR1 is SGHVS, CDR2 FQNEAQ. With V trimmed by 7 bases and J by 2 bases, 15 bases remained unmatched. The CDR3 has 19 residues. CDR3 sequence (DNA): TGTGCCAGCACCGCGGACAGGGGGCTCCTTAGTGCGACTAATGAAAAACTGTTTTTT. Amino acids: CASTADRGLLSATNEKLFF. The whole variable domain, remainder taken from reference TRBV7-8 and TRBJ1-4, is GAGVSQSPRYKVAKRGQDVALRCDPISGHVSLFWYQQALGQGPEFLTYFQNEAQLDKSGLPSDRFFAERPEGSVSTLKIQRTQQEDSAVYLCASTADRGLLSATNEKLFFGSGTQLSVL.

This CDR3 is CASSLGSGELFF. Written as DNA, the CDR3 is TGTGCCAGCAGCTTGGGCTCCGGGGAGCTGTTTTTT. The V and J genes are TRBV5-4 and TRBJ2-2, with D hard to call. The CDR3 spans 12 residues. From germline, CDR1 is SGHNT and CDR2 YYREEE (reference sequence). V lost 0 bases, J lost 6 bases, and 3 bases lay in between.

This clone was detected only a few times. The chain recombines TRBV4-1 with TRBJ2-7; D may be TRBD1 (5 bases). The germline gives CDR1 MGHRA, CDR2 YSYEKL. The V gene lost 0 bases and the J gene lost 6 bases, with 9 bases spanning the gap. This CDR3 is 13 amino acids long. For the CDR3, the DNA is TGCGCCAGCAGCCAAGAGCCACAGGCCGAGCAGTACTTC. Protein sequence: CASSQEPQAEQYF.

This clone showed up just a few times. This chain links TRBV12-5 with TRBJ2-3; D may be TRBD2 (5 bases). The CDR3 consists of 18 residues. V was trimmed by 1 base and J by 1 base, leaving 18 bases between them. Germline V gives CDR1 LGHNT, CDR2 FRNRAP. The CDR3, as DNA: TGTGCTAGTGGTTTGGCGGTAGCGTTCGCCTCCCGCACAGATACGCAGTATTTT. It translates to CASGLAVAFASRTDTQYF.

This rearrangement joins TRBV3-1 (or the pseudogene TRBV3-2) to TRBJ2-1; maybe TRBD2 (6 bases). Trimming shortened V by 4 bases and J by 8 bases, and 21 bases separated the two germline ends. The CDR3 covers 16 residues. CDR1 and CDR2 from the germline V gene are LGHDT and YNNKEL (reference sequence). This chain's CDR3 is CASSRSGLSTPHEQFF. The CDR3 DNA sequence: TGTGCCAGCAGCCGATCGGGACTTTCTACACCCCATGAGCAGTTCTTC.

The gene calls are TRBV11-1 and TRBJ2-3; 7 bases map to TRBD2. V lost 0 bases, J lost 4 bases, and 10 bases stayed unmatched. The CDR3 is made up of 17 amino acids. CDR1 is SGHAT and CDR2 is FQDESV in the germline V gene (reference sequence). DNA of the CDR3: TGTGCCAGCAGCTTAGCTCTGACTAGCAGGATTTCAGATACGCAGTATTTT. Translating it yields CASSLALTSRISDTQYF.

This clone has just a few counts. This chain connects TRBV19 to TRBJ1-5; 8 bases are shared with TRBD1. The CDR3 runs 15 residues. CDR1 and CDR2 (germline): LNHDA, SQIVND (reference sequence). With V trimmed by 11 bases and J by 1 base, 10 bases remained unmatched. The CDR3 reads CAARQGPTSNQPQHF. In DNA form, the CDR3 reads TGTGCCGCCCGACAGGGGCCTACCAGCAATCAGCCCCAGCATTTT.

This clone came up once. The rearrangement links TRBV6-5 to TRBJ2-5; D possibly corresponds to TRBD1 (5 bases). CDR3 length: 15 amino acids. V shed 6 bases and J shed 5 bases, with 19 bases lying between them. Looked up from germline, CDR1 is MNHEY and CDR2 is SVGAGI. The DNA for the CDR3 is TGTGCCAGCAGAGTCGGGCCCCAGGGCCCGGAGACCCAGTACTTC. This codes for CASRVGPQGPETQYF.

This CDR3 is CASSYSRRTGVGGNQPQHF. CDR3 sequence (DNA): TGTGCCAGCAGTTACTCGAGGCGGACTGGGGTTGGGGGCAATCAGCCCCAGCATTTT. This chain uses TRBV6-2 or TRBV6-3 with TRBJ1-5; D is uncertain. CDR3 size: 19 residues. CDR1 MNHEY and CDR2 SVGEGT come from the germline V gene. V was pared by 0 bases and J by 2 bases, with 20 bases between.

This clone was counted only a few times. This rearrangement joins TRBV5-1 to TRBJ1-1, with TRBD1 matching over 12 bases. This CDR3 has 15 amino acids. Trimming took 5 bases from V and 3 from J; bases not matched to a gene: 5. The germline V gene has CDR1 SGHRS and CDR2 YFSETQ. The CDR3 protein is CASRTGTGGYTEAFF. In nucleotides, the CDR3 is TGCGCCAGCAGAACTGGGACAGGGGGCTACACTGAAGCTTTCTTT.

The chain has TRBV5-1 and TRBJ2-3; TRBD2 matches 10 bases. Germline V gene lookup returns CDR1 SGHRS and CDR2 YFSETQ. The CDR3 length is 14 residues. The V segment lost 6 bases and the J segment 2 bases; nucleotides outside the gene matches: 3. CDR3 nucleotides: TGCGCCAGCAAAGCGGGAGGGCCCACAGATACGCAGTATTTT. It codes for CASKAGGPTDTQYF.

The chain employs TRBV2 and TRBJ1-5; 7 bases agree with TRBD1. The V gene's germline CDR1 is SNHLY and CDR2 FYNNEI. CDR3 length: 14 amino acids. With 7 bases clipped from V and 4 bases from J, the junction kept 7 bases outside the gene matches. Here the CDR3 DNA reads TGTGCCAGCACTGGGGACAGAGTAAATCAGCCCCAGCATTTT. It encodes CASTGDRVNQPQHF.

V gene TRBV28 combines with J gene TRBJ1-1; D possibly corresponds to TRBD1 (5 bases). The CDR3 totals 11 residues. Germline loops: CDR1 MDHEN, CDR2 SYDVKM. V was cut by 5 bases and J by 8 bases, with 9 bases left in between. For the CDR3, the DNA is TGTGCCAGCAGTCGGAGGACAGAAGCTTTCTTT. This encodes CASSRRTEAFF.

The V and J genes are TRBV25-1 and TRBJ2-1; 7 bases are shared with TRBD1. Germline-derived CDR1 and CDR2 are MGHDK and SYGVNS. Trimming cost V 2 bases and J 6 bases; bases outside gene matches: 13. This CDR3 contains 17 residues. The DNA of the CDR3 is TGTGCCAGCAGTGAAAGGTCCTATGGACAGGTGATCAATGAGCAGTTCTTC. Amino acids: CASSERSYGQVINEQFF.

The V and J genes are TRBV29-1 and TRBJ2-1; no clear D. Germline CDR1 and CDR2: SQVTM and ANQGSEA. The V and J ends lost 7 bases and 9 bases respectively, with 10 bases between them. This CDR3 is built from 10 residues. The CDR3 loop is CSATEFEQFF. CDR3 sequence (DNA): TGCAGCGCTACGGAATTTGAGCAGTTCTTC.

The V call is TRBV19, the J call TRBJ1-5, with D uncertain. Trimming removed 5 bases at V and 7 bases at J, with 12 bases between. Germline V gene sequence: CDR1 LNHDA, CDR2 SQIVND (reference sequence). CDR3 length: 13 amino acids. The CDR3 DNA is TGTGCCAGTAGTCGGCAGGTCTACCAGCCCCAGCATTTT. It codes for CASSRQVYQPQHF.

This clone has more than one count but fewer than ten. The rearrangement uses TRBV19 and TRBJ2-5; D is perhaps TRBD1 (5 bases). CDR1 is LNHDA, CDR2 SQIVND, per germline (reference sequence). With 4 bases removed from V and 4 bases from J, the gap between germline ends came to 13 bases. The CDR3 loop spans 14 amino acids. DNA for the CDR3: TGTGCCAGTAGTACCAGGGTAACGGGAGAGACCCAGTACTTC. This translates into CASSTRVTGETQYF.

V gene TRBV5-8 combines with J gene TRBJ2-7; no definite D call. V was trimmed by 0 bases and J by 6 bases, leaving 10 bases between them. CDR3 length: 13 residues. Looked up from germline, CDR1 is SGHTS and CDR2 is YDEGEE. The CDR3 region is CASSLVQGPEQYF. CDR3 bases: TGTGCCAGCAGCTTGGTTCAAGGGCCCGAGCAGTACTTC.

DNA for the CDR3: TGTGCCAGCAGCCCACGACAGGGTTATGAAAAACTGTTTTTT. The encoded protein is CASSPRQGYEKLFF. The V and J genes are TRBV5-8 and TRBJ1-4, with 7 positions matching TRBD1. CDR1 and CDR2 (germline): SGHTS, YDEGEE. The CDR3 extends over 14 amino acids. Trimming cost V 4 bases and J 6 bases; bases outside gene matches: 6.